This T cell receptor beta chain appears in the sequencing data of a study of regulatory T cells in long-lasting Graves disease. The junction had 4 bases not matched to a gene; V was cut back by 3 bases and J by 0 bases. The CDR3 is 15 amino acids. Germline V CDR1 and CDR2: SGHNT, YYREEE (reference sequence). Time point of the sample: newly diagnosed GD, antithyroid drugs for less than 3 months. With RNA extracted from PBMCs as input, the TCR library was made. This clonotype showed up many times. Both iRepertoire HTBI primers and Arm-PCR of CDR3 regions were used to build the TCR beta libraries. One entry per CDR3 protein, called by TCRdb with MiXCR from the multiplex PCR reads. The sample gives more than 300,000 distinct CDR3 sequences, roughly 16% of which show up once; around 20% is in the top ten. The same specimen was also included in a second study, on T cells in Graves' hyperthyroidism and ophthalmopathy. That study adds: HTBI primers were the set used in a first-round RT-PCR of the TCR CDR3. Among clonotypes expanded in thyroid above 0.001, most were also found in blood.

This clonotype originated in a woman aged 18-30 years with Graves disease. This specimen was peripheral blood mononuclear cells (PBMCs), taken at new diagnosis, from a patient treated with antithyroid drugs. The chain carries TRBV5-4 and TRBJ2-3; 7 bases are shared with TRBD1. The CDR3 DNA is TGTGCCAGCAGCTCGGGACAGCCTAGCACAGATACGCAGTATTTT. Protein sequence: CASSSGQPSTDTQYF.